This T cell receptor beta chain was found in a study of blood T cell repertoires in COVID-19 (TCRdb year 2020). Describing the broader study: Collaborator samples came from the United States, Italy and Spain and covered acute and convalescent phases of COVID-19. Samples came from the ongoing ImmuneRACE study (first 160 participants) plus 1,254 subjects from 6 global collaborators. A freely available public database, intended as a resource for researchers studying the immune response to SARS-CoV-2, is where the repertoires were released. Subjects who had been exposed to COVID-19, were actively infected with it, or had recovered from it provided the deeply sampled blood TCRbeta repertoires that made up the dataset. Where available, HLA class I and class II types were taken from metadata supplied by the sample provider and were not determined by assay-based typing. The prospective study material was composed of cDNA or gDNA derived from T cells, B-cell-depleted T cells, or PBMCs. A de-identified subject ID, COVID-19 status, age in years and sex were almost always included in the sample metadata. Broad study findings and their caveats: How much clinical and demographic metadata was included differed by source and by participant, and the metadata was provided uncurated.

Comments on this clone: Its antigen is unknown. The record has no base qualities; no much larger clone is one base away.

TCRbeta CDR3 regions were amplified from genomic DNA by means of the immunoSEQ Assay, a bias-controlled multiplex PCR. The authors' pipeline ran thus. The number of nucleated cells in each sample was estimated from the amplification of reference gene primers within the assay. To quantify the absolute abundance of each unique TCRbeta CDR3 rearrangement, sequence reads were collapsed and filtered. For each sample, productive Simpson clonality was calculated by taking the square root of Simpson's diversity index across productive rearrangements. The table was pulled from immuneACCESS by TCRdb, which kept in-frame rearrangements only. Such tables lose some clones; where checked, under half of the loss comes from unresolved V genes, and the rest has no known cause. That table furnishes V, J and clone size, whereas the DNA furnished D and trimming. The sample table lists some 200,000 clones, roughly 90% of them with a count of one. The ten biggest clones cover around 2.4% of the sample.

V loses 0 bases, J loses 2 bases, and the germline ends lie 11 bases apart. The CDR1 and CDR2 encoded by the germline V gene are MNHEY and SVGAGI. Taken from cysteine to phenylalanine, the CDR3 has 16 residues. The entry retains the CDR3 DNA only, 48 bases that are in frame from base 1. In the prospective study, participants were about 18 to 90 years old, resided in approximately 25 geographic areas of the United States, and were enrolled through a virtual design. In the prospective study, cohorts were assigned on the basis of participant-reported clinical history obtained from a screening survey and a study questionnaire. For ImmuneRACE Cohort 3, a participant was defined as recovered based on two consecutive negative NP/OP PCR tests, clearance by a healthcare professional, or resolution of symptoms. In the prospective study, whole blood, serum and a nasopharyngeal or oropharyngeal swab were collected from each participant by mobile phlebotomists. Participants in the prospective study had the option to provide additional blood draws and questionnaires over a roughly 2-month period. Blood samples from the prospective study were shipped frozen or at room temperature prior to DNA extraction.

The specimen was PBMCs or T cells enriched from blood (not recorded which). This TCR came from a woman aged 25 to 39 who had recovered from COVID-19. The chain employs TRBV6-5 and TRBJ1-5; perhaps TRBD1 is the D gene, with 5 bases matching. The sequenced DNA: TGTGCCAGCAGTTACTCGGGAGCGGGGGGCAATCAGCCCCAGCATTTT. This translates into CASSYSGAGGNQPQHF.